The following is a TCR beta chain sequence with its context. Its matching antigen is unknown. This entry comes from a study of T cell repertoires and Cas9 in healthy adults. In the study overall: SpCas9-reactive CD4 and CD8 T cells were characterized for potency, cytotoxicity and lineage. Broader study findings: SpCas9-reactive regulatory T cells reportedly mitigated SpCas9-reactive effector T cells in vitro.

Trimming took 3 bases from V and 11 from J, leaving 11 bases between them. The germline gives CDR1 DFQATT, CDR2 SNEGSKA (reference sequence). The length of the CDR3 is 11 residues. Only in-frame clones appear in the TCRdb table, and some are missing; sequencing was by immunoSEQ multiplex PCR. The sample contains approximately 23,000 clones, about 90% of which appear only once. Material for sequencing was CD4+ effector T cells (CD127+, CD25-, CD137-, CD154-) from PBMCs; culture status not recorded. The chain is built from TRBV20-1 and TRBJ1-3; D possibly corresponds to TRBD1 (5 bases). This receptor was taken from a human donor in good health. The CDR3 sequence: CSASDRGPIYF. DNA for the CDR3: TGCAGTGCTAGCGATAGGGGCCCCATATATTTT.